Each of the 32 T cell receptor beta chains below was sequenced from the same sample in a study of spatial heterogeneity in lung cancer. Study-wide findings and caveats: In tumors, expanded intratumoral alpha and beta TCR counts tracked mutation counts.

TCRdb passed the 5' RACE reads through MiXCR, listing each CDR3 protein once. The sample yields 16,000 or so distinct CDR3 sequences, 6% to 7.5% seen once. No antigen has been assigned to these receptors. Indicated time point: sample taken at primary tumor resection. Specimen: lung tumor tissue, collected at surgery. Receptor source: a female donor with early-stage non-small cell lung cancer.

The table lists this clonotype with many counts. For a library built for alpha chains, this beta chain is a stray read; little rests on its size. V usage is TRBV24-1 and J usage is TRBJ2-7; the match to TRBD1 covers 7 bases. Germline CDR1 is KGHDR and CDR2 is SFDVKD. V shed 2 bases, J shed 1 base, and the junction held 4 bases outside the gene matches. This CDR3 region has 15 residues. The CDR3 coding sequence is TGTGCCACCAGTGATTCCCGGGACAGTTCCTACGAGCAGTACTTC. Translation: CATSDSRDSSYEQYF.

This clonotype was found many times. This beta chain came through as a stray read in a library set up for alpha chains, and its size says little. The CDR3: CASSFSRPTDTQYF. CDR3 nucleotides: TGTGCCAGCAGTTTTAGTAGACCCACAGATACGCAGTATTTT. The chain uses TRBV12-3 or TRBV12-4 and TRBJ2-3; D is ambiguous. Trimming removed 3 bases at V and 2 bases at J, with 9 bases between. The CDR3 contains 14 residues.

This clonotype was counted only a few times. Within a library made for alpha chains, this beta chain is off target, and its count is uninformative. V and J are TRBV5-6 and TRBJ2-2; 9 nucleotides align to TRBD1. V was clipped by 4 bases and J by 2 bases; unmatched bases: 3. Germline V lookup: CDR1 SGHDT, CDR2 YYEEEE. This CDR3 has 15 amino acids. The CDR3 coding sequence is TGTGCCAGCAGCCAGGGACAGGGAAACACCGGGGAGCTGTTTTTT. Translated: CASSQGQGNTGELFF.

In its sample, this clonotype was seen many times. Being off target in a library aimed at alpha chains, this beta chain has a size of little meaning. This chain links TRBV6-2 or TRBV6-3 with TRBJ2-7, with D maybe TRBD1 (6 bases). CDR1 MNHEY and CDR2 SVGEGT come from the germline V gene. This CDR3 region has 14 residues. V lost 7 bases to trimming and J lost 0 bases, with 13 bases between them. The CDR3 loop is CASKWGLSSYEQYF. For the CDR3, the DNA is TGTGCCAGCAAGTGGGGGCTCAGCTCCTACGAGCAGTACTTC.

As to this clonotype: The germline gene is not matched at one end of the junction; a read error may be the cause. This beta chain is an off-target read within a library intended for alpha chains, so its frequency means little. The V and J genes are TRBV12-3 or TRBV12-4 and TRBJ1-5; the match to TRBD1 covers 11 bases. This CDR3 spans 16 amino acids. CDR3 DNA: TGTGCCAGCAGTTGGGGGGGACAGGGGGTAAATCAGCCCCATCATTTT. Translating gives CASSWGGQGVNQPHHF.

The sample holds many counts of this clonotype. Since the library was made to target alpha chains, this beta chain is a stray read and its abundance is not meaningful. This sequence joins TRBV4-3 and TRBJ2-5; tentatively, D is TRBD2 (6 bases). Per the germline V gene, CDR1 is LGHNA and CDR2 is YSLEER. V dropped 0 bases and J dropped 1 base, with 9 bases sitting between them. This CDR3 region has 15 residues. CDR3 nucleotide sequence: TGCGCCAGCAGCCAAGAGGGACTCGTCCAAGAGACCCAGTACTTC. Amino acid sequence: CASSQEGLVQETQYF.

This clonotype was counted ten times or more. Little can be read into the size of this beta chain, an off-target read in a library designed for alpha chains. The genes are TRBV7-3 and TRBJ2-3; D remains unclear. V lost 5 bases, J lost 6 bases, and 9 bases lay in between. The CDR3 is 12 amino acids. Germline V lookup: CDR1 SGHTA, CDR2 FQGTGA. CDR3 sequence: CASSKDRDTQYF. The CDR3 DNA follows: TGTGCCAGCAGCAAGGATCGGGATACGCAGTATTTT.

In this sample, this clonotype turned up many times. A library made for alpha chains picked up this beta chain off target, so its size means little. This rearrangement joins TRBV12-3 or TRBV12-4 to TRBJ2-7; 7 bases map to TRBD1. This CDR3 is built from 14 residues. V was clipped by 4 bases and J by 2 bases; unmatched bases: 5. The CDR3, as DNA: TGTGCCAGCAGTTCTGAGACAGGGACCTACGAGCAGTACTTC. Its protein product is CASSSETGTYEQYF.

In its sample, this clonotype ranks as medium-sized. This beta chain is a stray read from a library made for alpha chains; its abundance is not meaningful. The V call is TRBV30, the J call TRBJ1-6; no clear D. There are 13 residues in the CDR3. V gave up 6 bases and J gave up 6 bases, with 12 bases separating them. CDR1 GTSNPN and CDR2 SVGIG come from the germline V gene (reference sequence). This CDR3 is CACNRNINSPLHF. As DNA, the CDR3 is TGTGCCTGCAACAGAAACATTAATTCACCCCTCCACTTT.

The table lists this clonotype with many counts. This beta chain turned up in a library designed for alpha chains; as an off-target read, its abundance says little. CDR3 region: CASSRDGAVSYEQYF. The CDR3 nucleotides read TGTGCCAGCAGTAGAGACGGGGCGGTTTCCTACGAGCAGTACTTC. The chain links TRBV27 to TRBJ2-7; D may be TRBD1 or TRBD2 (5 bases each). Germline loops: CDR1 MNHEY, CDR2 SMNVEV (reference sequence). Trimming pared 5 bases from V and 1 base from J, leaving 15 bases between. There are 15 residues in the CDR3.

As concerns this clonotype: Little can be read into the size of this beta chain, an off-target read in a library designed for alpha chains. V and J are TRBV9 and TRBJ2-3; the match to TRBD2 covers 9 bases. The germline V gene has CDR1 SGDLS and CDR2 YYNGEE. This CDR3 is 17 amino acids long. The trim removed 0 bases at V and 2 bases at J, leaving 7 bases unmatched. The CDR3 region has the DNA TGTGCCAGCAGCGTAGAGGGCGGGACTAGCTACACAGATACGCAGTATTTT. Protein product: CASSVEGGTSYTDTQYF. Together with reference TRBV9 and TRBJ2-3, the CDR3 gives the full variable domain: DSGVTQTPKHLITATGQRVTLRCSPRSGDLSVYWYQQSLDQGLQFLIQYYNGEERAKGNILERFSAQQFPDLHSELNLSSLELGDSALYFCASSVEGGTSYTDTQYFGPGTRLTVL.

This clonotype appeared a few times. This beta chain is off target for a library built for alpha chains, so its abundance means little. This chain connects TRBV2 to TRBJ2-2, with 7 nucleotides matching TRBD2. V lost 4 bases, J lost 4 bases, and 6 bases stayed unmatched. Germline CDR1 reads SNHLY; CDR2 reads FYNNEI. The length of the CDR3 is 15 residues. The DNA for the CDR3 is TGTGCCAGCAGTGTAGGCCAGCGGGGCACCGGGGAGCTGTTTTTT. It codes for CASSVGQRGTGELFF.

As for this clonotype: A read error is possible here, since a much larger clone lies one base away. This beta chain lies outside the target of a library built for alpha chains; its clone size means little. CDR3 sequence: CAISERAEPEKLFF. The CDR3, as DNA: TGTGCCATCAGTGAGCGGGCCGAACCTGAAAAACTGTTTTTT. The gene calls are TRBV10-3 and TRBJ1-4; unclear D gene. This CDR3 has 14 residues. In germline, CDR1 is ENHRY, CDR2 SYGVKD. V was shortened by 2 bases and J by 7 bases, with 11 bases between the two germline ends.

Judged by abundance, this clonotype is medium-sized. Little can be read into the size of this beta chain, an off-target read in a library designed for alpha chains. The chain recombines TRBV28 with TRBJ1-5; D gene ambiguous. Germline CDR1 and CDR2: MDHEN and SYDVKM. The germline V and J ends were trimmed by 1 base and 6 bases, with 7 bases remaining between them. The CDR3 totals 13 residues. CDR3: CASSLLGGQPQHF. The CDR3 DNA sequence: TGTGCCAGCAGTTTATTAGGAGGTCAGCCCCAGCATTTT.

Ten or more counts support this clonotype. For a library built for alpha chains, this beta chain is a stray read; little rests on its size. V and J are TRBV2 and TRBJ1-5; D not certain. The CDR3 extends over 13 amino acids. The ends were cut back, 1 base at V and 6 bases at J, with 7 bases in the middle. Germline lookup yields CDR1 SNHLY and CDR2 FYNNEI. CDR3 coding DNA: TGTGCCAGCAGTGAAGATCTCAGTCAGCCCCAGCATTTT. Amino acid sequence: CASSEDLSQPQHF.

This clonotype was observed at least ten times. The library was designed around alpha chains, so this beta chain is a stray read whose abundance carries little weight. This chain links TRBV20-1 with TRBJ1-4; D remains ambiguous. The CDR3 is 13 residues long. The V end lost 3 bases, the J end lost 0 bases, and 5 bases lay between the germline ends. Germline-derived CDR1 and CDR2 are DFQATT and SNEGSKA (reference sequence). The CDR3 DNA reads TGCAGTGCTAGTAACCCAACTAATGAAAAACTGTTTTTT. Translated: CSASNPTNEKLFF.

This clonotype was detected ten times or more. A library made for alpha chains picked up this beta chain off target, so its size means little. This chain connects TRBV5-4 to TRBJ2-5, with 11 bases that match TRBD2. Germline V gene data show CDR1 as SGHNT and CDR2 as YYREEE (reference sequence). With V trimmed by 0 bases and J by 2 bases, 6 bases remained unmatched. CDR3 size: 17 residues. The CDR3 spells CASSLGTGTSGQETQYF. CDR3 DNA: TGTGCCAGCAGCTTGGGAACCGGGACTAGCGGACAAGAGACCCAGTACTTC.

This clonotype appeared many times. Since the library was made to target alpha chains, this beta chain is a stray read and its abundance is not meaningful. CDR3 region: CASRDPGGGNQPQHF. The CDR3 DNA reads as TGTGCCAGCAGGGACCCGGGGGGAGGCAATCAGCCCCAGCATTTT. The V and J genes are TRBV6-2 or TRBV6-3 and TRBJ1-5; tentative D call: TRBD1 (5 bases). V was trimmed by 6 bases and J by 2 bases, leaving 14 bases between them. This CDR3 has 15 residues. The germline gives CDR1 MNHEY, CDR2 SVGEGT.

This clonotype has more than one count but fewer than ten. This beta chain is a stray read from a library made for alpha chains; its abundance is not meaningful. The V call is TRBV6-2 or TRBV6-3, the J call TRBJ2-3; D gene ambiguous. This CDR3 region has 17 residues. With 4 bases removed from V and 1 base from J, the gap between germline ends came to 18 bases. Germline V gene lookup returns CDR1 MNHEY and CDR2 SVGEGT. The CDR3: CASSSPQRDLCTDTQYF. CDR3 in DNA: TGTGCCAGCAGTTCTCCCCAACGTGACTTGTGCACAGATACGCAGTATTTT.

This clonotype was observed many times. Little can be read into the size of this beta chain, an off-target read in a library designed for alpha chains. The V gene is TRBV5-1, the J gene TRBJ1-1, with D perhaps matching TRBD1 (5 bases). Between the trimmed V and J ends, which lost 1 base and 4 bases, there was a span of 11 bases. The CDR3 extends over 14 amino acids. Germline V CDR1 and CDR2: SGHRS, YFSETQ. CDR3 sequence reads: CASSLSAGSTEAFF. The CDR3 DNA is TGCGCCAGCAGCTTGTCCGCAGGGAGCACTGAAGCTTTCTTT.

This clonotype was seen many times. Since it is a stray read in a library aimed at alpha chains, this beta chain has a size that is not meaningful. This chain connects TRBV2 to TRBJ1-5; 9 nucleotides match TRBD1. V gave up 3 bases and J gave up 5 bases; unmatched junction bases: 2. The V gene's germline CDR1 is SNHLY and CDR2 FYNNEI. The CDR3 consists of 14 residues. This CDR3 is CASSDTGGYQPQHF. In nucleotides, the CDR3 is TGTGCCAGCAGTGATACAGGGGGCTATCAGCCCCAGCATTTT. Complete variable domain (other parts from reference TRBV2 and TRBJ1-5): EPEVTQTPSHQVTQMGQEVILRCVPISNHLYFYWYRQILGQKVEFLVSFYNNEISEKSEIFDDQFSVERPDGSNFTLKIRSTKLEDSAMYFCASSDTGGYQPQHFGDGTRLSIL.

This clonotype was recorded at least ten times. For a library built for alpha chains, this beta chain is a stray read; little rests on its size. The genes are TRBV2 and TRBJ1-1, with a tentative D call TRBD1 (5 bases). In germline, CDR1 is SNHLY, CDR2 FYNNEI. V lost 8 bases to trimming and J lost 3 bases, with 16 bases between them. This CDR3 spans 14 amino acids. The CDR3 reads CASGFAGTDTEAFF. The CDR3 DNA reads as TGTGCCAGCGGCTTTGCGGGGACGGACACTGAAGCTTTCTTT. Full variable domain (rest looked up from reference TRBV2 and TRBJ1-1): EPEVTQTPSHQVTQMGQEVILRCVPISNHLYFYWYRQILGQKVEFLVSFYNNEISEKSEIFDDQFSVERPDGSNFTLKIRSTKLEDSAMYFCASGFAGTDTEAFFGQGTRLTVV.

This clonotype was seen ten or more times. This beta chain is a stray read from a library made for alpha chains; its abundance is not meaningful. The chain has TRBV12-5 and TRBJ2-5; 7 bases are shared with TRBD2. This CDR3 has 13 residues. Germline CDR1 LGHNT, CDR2 FRNRAP. With 6 bases clipped from V and 5 bases from J, the junction kept 6 bases outside the gene matches. CDR3 amino acids: CASGSSGVETQYF. The CDR3 bases are TGTGCTAGTGGCTCCAGCGGGGTGGAGACCCAGTACTTC.

This clonotype was observed many times. Because the library targeted alpha chains, this beta chain is an off-target read whose size means little. This rearrangement joins TRBV4-1 to TRBJ2-1; D is uncertain. Trimming cost V 0 bases and J 0 bases, with 6 bases left between them. The germline V gene has CDR1 MGHRA and CDR2 YSYEKL. The CDR3 covers 15 residues. In DNA form, the CDR3 reads TGCGCCAGCAGCCAAGACACGGACTCCTACAATGAGCAGTTCTTC. As protein: CASSQDTDSYNEQFF.

This clonotype has ten or more counts. This beta chain represents an off-target read in a library built for alpha chains; its size is of limited meaning. This chain joins TRBV11-2 and TRBJ1-1; 9 positions match TRBD1. CDR1 is SGHAT, CDR2 FQNNGV, per germline. V lost 4 bases to trimming and J lost 1 base; unmatched junction nucleotides: 16. This CDR3 is built from 19 residues. For the CDR3, the DNA is TGTGCCAGCAGCTCCGCACCGGGACAGGGAGATGTGAGGAACACTGAAGCTTTCTTT. As protein: CASSSAPGQGDVRNTEAFF.

Turning to this clonotype: Since the library was made to target alpha chains, this beta chain is a stray read and its abundance is not meaningful. The rearrangement uses TRBV4-3 and TRBJ2-6; TRBD1 aligns across 7 bases. The CDR3 totals 18 residues. CDR1 and CDR2 (germline): LGHNA, YSLEER. Losses at the gene ends were 3 bases for V and 0 bases for J; bases not matched to a gene: 8. The CDR3 DNA reads TGCGCCAGCAGCCAGGGACCGGGACAGCCCTCTGGGGCCAACGTCCTGACTTTC. Protein: CASSQGPGQPSGANVLTF.

This clonotype occurred many times. This beta chain slipped into a library made for alpha chains as a stray read, so its size is not meaningful. This sequence joins TRBV12-3 or TRBV12-4 and TRBJ2-7; D not resolved. Trimming took 1 base from V and 2 from J, leaving 12 bases between them. The CDR3 runs 15 residues. CDR3 loop: CASSLDAASPYEQYF. CDR3 nucleotides: TGTGCCAGCAGTTTAGACGCCGCCAGTCCCTACGAGCAGTACTTC.

This clonotype showed up many times. Since the library was made to target alpha chains, this beta chain is a stray read and its abundance is not meaningful. This sequence joins TRBV12-3 or TRBV12-4 and TRBJ2-3, with 7 positions matching TRBD1. CDR3 length equals 15 residues. Losses at the gene ends were 6 bases for V and 4 bases for J; bases not matched to a gene: 10. For the CDR3, the DNA is TGTGCCAGCAGCCGATACAGGGGAGTGGCAGATACGCAGTATTTT. Protein sequence: CASSRYRGVADTQYF.

This clonotype was seen repeatedly, ten times or more. Because this beta chain is a stray read in a library intended to capture alpha chains, its abundance should not be given much weight. The genes are TRBV5-4 and TRBJ1-1, with 8 bases identical to TRBD1. V was pared by 0 bases and J by 0 bases, with 7 bases of the junction left unmatched. Germline lookup yields CDR1 SGHNT and CDR2 YYREEE (reference sequence). This CDR3 is built from 17 residues. The CDR3 DNA follows: TGTGCCAGCAGCTTGGGGGCGGCAGGGGGCCTGAACACTGAAGCTTTCTTT. As protein: CASSLGAAGGLNTEAFF.

This clonotype was counted many times. In a library made to pick up alpha chains, this beta chain is a stray read with a size that means little. This chain joins TRBV20-1 and TRBJ1-5; TRBD1 matches 9 bases. V dropped 4 bases and J dropped 5; count of bases not matched to a gene: 3. Germline CDR1 and CDR2: DFQATT and SNEGSKA (reference sequence). The CDR3 is 13 amino acids. CDR3 bases: TGCAGTGCTAACAGGGGGCAGGATCAGCCCCAGCATTTT. Translation gives CSANRGQDQPQHF.

This clonotype was seen ten or more times. Within a library made for alpha chains, this beta chain is off target, and its count is uninformative. The chain has TRBV7-6 and TRBJ2-6; possibly TRBD1 for D (6 bases). This CDR3 is built from 17 residues. The V and J ends lost 5 bases and 2 bases respectively, with 16 bases between them. The germline CDR1 and CDR2 sequences are SGHVS and FNYEAQ. The DNA of the CDR3 is TGTGCCAGCAGCCGCGAGAAAACAGGGCCTGGGGCCAACGTCCTGACTTTC. Residues: CASSREKTGPGANVLTF.

By share, this clonotype counts as medium-sized. As an off-target read in a library built for alpha chains, this beta chain has a frequency of little significance. The CDR3 DNA reads TGTGCCAGCAGCTTAGGCAGCGGGGTCCAAGAGACCCAGTACTTC. Its protein is CASSLGSGVQETQYF. J is TRBJ2-5 and V is TRBV7-2, with 7 nucleotides matching TRBD2. The V gene end was trimmed by 1 base and the J gene end by 1 base; junction bases not matched to a gene: 3. The germline CDR1 and CDR2 sequences are SGHTA and FQGNSA. The CDR3 consists of 15 residues.